Sequencing of this T cell receptor (beta chain) was carried out in a study of T cells in women clearing cervical HPV infection. Turning to the study itself: Case blood was drawn when the lesion was first found; control blood after infection became undetectable. The study's findings and limits: TRBV6-7 abundance was lower in cases than controls (0.11% versus 0.16%). CIN3+ cases had significantly higher TCR repertoire richness than controls, but evenness did not differ.

Profiled with immunoSEQ multiplex PCR; TCRdb holds only in-frame clones, not every one. The table lists about 32,000 clones. Per the germline V gene, CDR1 is MNHEY and CDR2 is SMNVEV (reference sequence). The V end was cut by 5 bases, the J end by 5 bases, with 24 bases between. CDR3 size: 17 residues. About this clone itself: Its target is not known. The read terminates 3 residues before the CDR3 end, so the remaining end is supplied by the germline J gene.

Sequenced sample: blood buffy coat. This chain links TRBV27 with TRBJ2-5, with D tentatively TRBD2 (6 bases). This TCR was sampled from a woman aged 18 to 75 with a cervical HPV16 infection that either progressed to CIN3+ or cleared (not recorded which). CDR3 DNA (partial): TGTGCCAGCAGTCCACTCAGGGAGGTGGGTTTGCGGGAGACC. Translating gives CASSPLREVGLRET. The full CDR3 protein is CASSPLREVGLRETQYF.